The rows below give T cell receptor beta chains drawn from one sample of a study of circulating CD8 cells and anti-PD-1 response in melanoma. TCRdb fed the reads into MiXCR, producing one record per CDR3 protein. Among about 1,700 distinct CDR3 sequences, about 6.4% were seen once, and the ten largest hold roughly 8.5%. The sample consisted of CD8+ T cells from PBMCs, taken at baseline or after one month of anti-PD-1 therapy (not recorded which). Receptors originate from a human donor with melanoma. CDR3s include the opening cysteine and the closing phenylalanine or tryptophan. The D gene is left open where the match is weak. Not every row has a clone size; where given, it reads once, few, many or a size class.

abundance,j_gene,d_gene,v_gene,CDR3nt,CDR3aa
medium-sized,TRBJ2-7,TRBD2,TRBV27,TGTGCCAGCAGTTCGGGACTAGCGGGGGATGAGCAGTACTTC,CASSSGLAGDEQYF
few,TRBJ2-7,TRBD1,TRBV6-1,TGTGCCAGCAGTGAATATGGGACAGGGGGTAAACGGGAGCAGTACTTC,CASSEYGTGGKREQYF
.,TRBJ2-2,TRBD2,TRBV19,TGTGCCAGTAGTATAGTGACTAGCGGGGGATCCACCGGGGAGCTGTTTTTT,CASSIVTSGGSTGELFF
medium-sized,TRBJ2-7,.,TRBV23-1,TGCGCCAGCAGTCTTGGTCAGTACTTC,CASSLGQYF
medium-sized,TRBJ2-7,.,TRBV27,TGTGCCAGCAGTTTGGGACCGAAGTCCTACGAGCAGTACTTC,CASSLGPKSYEQYF
medium-sized,TRBJ2-3,TRBD2,TRBV4-1,TGCGCCAGCAGCCAAGTTCGGGGGGGAGATACGCAGTATTTT,CASSQVRGGDTQYF
medium-sized,TRBJ2-7,.,TRBV20-1,TGCAGTGCTAGAGATCTTCTCCAGACCTACGAGCAGTACTTC,CSARDLLQTYEQYF
.,TRBJ1-5,TRBD1,TRBV15,TGTGCCACCAGCTCCGAGGGGGCATATAGCAATCAGCCCCAGCATTTT,CATSSEGAYSNQPQHF
medium-sized,TRBJ1-1,.,TRBV19,TGTGCCAGTAGTATAATTGGGAGCACTGAAGCTTTCTTT,CASSIIGSTEAFF
medium-sized,TRBJ1-1,.,TRBV7-2,TGTGCCAGCAGCACCGGGACCGGGAACACTGAAGCTTTCTTT,CASSTGTGNTEAFF
medium-sized,TRBJ2-2,TRBD1,TRBV9,TGTGCCAGCAGCAACCCGGACAGGGGGCAGAACACCGGGGAGCTGTTTTTT,CASSNPDRGQNTGELFF
few,TRBJ2-7,.,TRBV5-6,TGTGCCAGCAGCGTTACAGGCAACGAGCAGTACTTC,CASSVTGNEQYF
large,TRBJ1-6,.,TRBV19,TGTGCCAGTAGATATGAGGTATCGGGTAATTCACCCCTCCACTTT,CASRYEVSGNSPLHF
medium-sized,TRBJ1-4,TRBD1,TRBV25-1,TGTGCCAGCAGTGATCAGGGGGCAAATGAAAAACTGTTTTTT,CASSDQGANEKLFF
medium-sized,TRBJ2-2,.,TRBV27,TGTGCCAGCAGTCCCGGGTCCGGGGAGCTGTTTTTT,CASSPGSGELFF
medium-sized,TRBJ2-5,.,TRBV28,TGTGCCAGCAGTTTAGTTATCCAAGAGACCCAGTACTTC,CASSLVIQETQYF
medium-sized,TRBJ1-1,.,TRBV27,TGTGCCAGCAGTCTAGAGGGGGACGACCTTGGCACTGAAGCTTTCTTT,CASSLEGDDLGTEAFF
medium-sized,TRBJ1-1,TRBD1,TRBV27,TGTGCCAGCAGTGACAGGGGGACTGAAGCTTTCTTT,CASSDRGTEAFF
few,TRBJ2-5,TRBD2,TRBV5-4,TGTGCCAGCAGCTTGCCGGGACTAGAGGAGACCCAGTACTTC,CASSLPGLEETQYF
medium-sized,TRBJ2-1,TRBD2,TRBV28,TGTGCCAGCAGTTTTGGGAGGGCGGGGAATGAGCAGTTCTTC,CASSFGRAGNEQFF
medium-sized,TRBJ2-4,.,TRBV6-1,TGTGCCAGCAGTGAATGGAGGGGAGCCAAAAACATTCAGTACTTC,CASSEWRGAKNIQYF
large,TRBJ2-1,.,TRBV5-1,TGCGCCAGCAGCCGCACGGGAGCGTCCGGATTCTTC,CASSRTGASGFF
large,TRBJ2-7,.,TRBV28,TGTGCCAGCAGTTTTAGAACAGAGGCCTACGAGCAGTACTTC,CASSFRTEAYEQYF
large,TRBJ1-1,TRBD1,TRBV9,TGTGCCAGCAGCAATCACAGGGGGCAGGACGCTTTCTTT,CASSNHRGQDAFF
medium-sized,TRBJ1-5,TRBD1,TRBV19,TGTGCCAGTAGTAACCGGGACAGGGAAATTGAGCCCCAGCATTTT,CASSNRDREIEPQHF
medium-sized,TRBJ2-2,TRBD2,TRBV7-8,TGTGCCAGCAGCTTAACGACTAGCGGGGGGCCCGGGGAGCTGTTTTTT,CASSLTTSGGPGELFF
medium-sized,TRBJ2-7,TRBD1,TRBV27,TGTGCCAGCAGTTTCGGGACAGGAGGTTACGAGCAGTACTTC,CASSFGTGGYEQYF
.,TRBJ2-7,.,TRBV4-1,TGCGCCAGCAGCCAGATCGGTGACGAGCAGTACTTC,CASSQIGDEQYF
medium-sized,TRBJ2-1,.,TRBV12-3/TRBV12-4,TGTGCCAGCAGTTCGCGGCCCGTGGAGGAGTACTACAATGAGCAGTTCTTC,CASSSRPVEEYYNEQFF
medium-sized,TRBJ2-7,TRBD1,TRBV12-3/TRBV12-4,TGTGCCAGCAGTTCCCCCGGGACAGCGACTGGGGGGCAGTACTTC,CASSSPGTATGGQYF
medium-sized,TRBJ1-1,.,TRBV19,TGTGCCAGTGGCACCGGGACAAGGAACACTGAAGCTTTCTTT,CASGTGTRNTEAFF
medium-sized,TRBJ2-7,.,TRBV27,TGTGCCAGCAGCCCCATGGCAGGTGGCGAGCAGTACTTC,CASSPMAGGEQYF
medium-sized,TRBJ2-1,TRBD1,TRBV28,TGTGCCAGCAGGGGCGTCGGGACAGGGGGCTATGAGCAGTTCTTC,CASRGVGTGGYEQFF
medium-sized,TRBJ1-1,TRBD1,TRBV7-9,TGTGCCAGCAGCTTAGTTGGGACAGTTGAAGCTTTCTTT,CASSLVGTVEAFF
medium-sized,TRBJ2-7,TRBD1,TRBV29-1,TGCAGCACATTACAGGGGGGAGCCTACGAGCAGTACTTC,CSTLQGGAYEQYF
medium-sized,TRBJ2-1,.,TRBV6-6,TGTGCCAGCAGTTCGATGGAGGGGGGGCTCTCCAATGAGCAGTTCTTC,CASSSMEGGLSNEQFF
large,TRBJ1-1,.,TRBV19,TGTGCCAGTAGTATGGGCCAGGCGAACACTGAAGCTTTCTTT,CASSMGQANTEAFF
.,TRBJ2-1,.,TRBV7-8,TGTGCCAGCAGCTTAGAAACTAGGGAGCAGTTCTTC,CASSLETREQFF
medium-sized,TRBJ2-2,TRBD1,TRBV24-1,TGTGCCACCAGTGACCTTGACAGGGACGCCGGGGAGCTGTTTTTT,CATSDLDRDAGELFF
medium-sized,TRBJ2-7,.,TRBV27,TGTGCCAGCAGTTTCGGGGACACCTACGAGCAGTACTTC,CASSFGDTYEQYF
few,TRBJ2-1,TRBD2,TRBV28,TGTGCCAGCACCCGTCCCGGGAGCGGGGGACACAATGAGCAGTTCTTC,CASTRPGSGGHNEQFF
medium-sized,TRBJ2-7,.,TRBV19,TGTGCCAGTAGTATATCCTTCCCCGGACAGTTCGTTTCCTACGAGCAGTACTTC,CASSISFPGQFVSYEQYF
medium-sized,TRBJ1-2,.,TRBV9,TGTGCCAGCAGCGTAGCCCCCGGTGGGGGTACTAATGGCTACACCTTC,CASSVAPGGGTNGYTF
.,TRBJ1-2,TRBD1,TRBV24-1,TGTGCCTTCAGTGAACCGGACAGGGGAGATGGCTACACCTTC,CAFSEPDRGDGYTF
few,TRBJ2-7,TRBD1,TRBV24-1,TGTGCCACCAGTGGTGTCCAATCAGGGGGCTCCTACGAGCAGTACTTC,CATSGVQSGGSYEQYF
medium-sized,TRBJ2-3,TRBD1,TRBV27,TGTGCCAGCAGTTTTCTTGGGACAGGGATCATCACAGATACGCAGTATTTT,CASSFLGTGIITDTQYF
large,TRBJ2-2,.,TRBV2,TGTGCCAGCATAGAAAGGGTCCCCGGGGAGCTGTTTTTT,CASIERVPGELFF
medium-sized,TRBJ2-1,.,TRBV28,TGTGCCAGCAATCAAGCGCTAAGGTCCTACAATGAGCAGTTCTTC,CASNQALRSYNEQFF
large,TRBJ2-1,TRBD2,TRBV19,TGTGCCAGTAGTATAGATAGCGGGAGTCTGAATGAGCAGTTCTTC,CASSIDSGSLNEQFF
medium-sized,TRBJ1-6,.,TRBV7-3,TGTGCCAGCAGCTTGACAGGTTCTGATTCACCCCTCCACTTT,CASSLTGSDSPLHF
large,TRBJ2-2,.,TRBV2,TGTGCCAGCAGCGACAGTACCGGGGAGCTGTTTTTT,CASSDSTGELFF
medium-sized,TRBJ2-1,TRBD1,TRBV27,TGTGCCAGCACCCACCGACAGGGGCTAAGAAATGAGCAGTTCTTC,CASTHRQGLRNEQFF
large,TRBJ2-1,.,TRBV29-1,TGCAGCGTTGATCGGGGGAATGAGCAGTTCTTC,CSVDRGNEQFF
medium-sized,TRBJ2-7,TRBD2,TRBV7-3,TGTGCCAGCAGCTTAAGTGCGGGAGTGGCGTACGAGCAGTACTTC,CASSLSAGVAYEQYF
large,TRBJ1-5,TRBD1,TRBV28,TGTGCCAGCAGCATACTACAGGGGGGCAATCAGCCCCAGCATTTT,CASSILQGGNQPQHF